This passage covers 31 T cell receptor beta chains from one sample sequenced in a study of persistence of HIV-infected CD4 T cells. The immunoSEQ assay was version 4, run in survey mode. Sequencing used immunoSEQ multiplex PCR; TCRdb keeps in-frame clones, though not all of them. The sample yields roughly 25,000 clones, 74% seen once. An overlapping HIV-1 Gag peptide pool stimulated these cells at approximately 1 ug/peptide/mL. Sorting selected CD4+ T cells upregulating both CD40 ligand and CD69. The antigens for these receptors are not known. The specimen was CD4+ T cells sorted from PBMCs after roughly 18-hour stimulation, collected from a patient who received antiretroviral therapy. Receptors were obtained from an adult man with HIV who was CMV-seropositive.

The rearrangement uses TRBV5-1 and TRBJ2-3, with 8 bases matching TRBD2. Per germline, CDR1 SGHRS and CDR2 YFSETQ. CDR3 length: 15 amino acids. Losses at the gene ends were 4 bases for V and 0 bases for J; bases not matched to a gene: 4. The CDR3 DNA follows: TGCGCCAGCAGCCCCGGACTAGCTAGCACAGATACGCAGTATTTT. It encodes CASSPGLASTDTQYF.

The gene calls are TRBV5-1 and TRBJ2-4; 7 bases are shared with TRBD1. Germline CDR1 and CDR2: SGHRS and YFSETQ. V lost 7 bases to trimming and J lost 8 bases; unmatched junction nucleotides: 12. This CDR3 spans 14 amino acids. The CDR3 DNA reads TGCGCCAGCCACCAACAGGGGCGCGAAGACATTCAGTACTTC. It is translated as CASHQQGREDIQYF.

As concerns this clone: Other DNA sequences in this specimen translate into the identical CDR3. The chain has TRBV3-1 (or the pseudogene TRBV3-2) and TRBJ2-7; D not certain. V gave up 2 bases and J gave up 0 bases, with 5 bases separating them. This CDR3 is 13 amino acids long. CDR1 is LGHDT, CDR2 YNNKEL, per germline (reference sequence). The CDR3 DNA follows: TGTGCCAGCAGCCAAAGGGACTCCTACGAGCAGTACTTC. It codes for CASSQRDSYEQYF.

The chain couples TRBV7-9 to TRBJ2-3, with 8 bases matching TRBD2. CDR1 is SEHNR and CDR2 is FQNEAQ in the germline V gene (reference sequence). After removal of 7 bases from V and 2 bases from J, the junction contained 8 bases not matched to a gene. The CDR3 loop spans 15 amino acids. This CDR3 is CASTRAGADTDTQYF. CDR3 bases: TGTGCCAGCACCCGAGCGGGGGCCGACACAGATACGCAGTATTTT.

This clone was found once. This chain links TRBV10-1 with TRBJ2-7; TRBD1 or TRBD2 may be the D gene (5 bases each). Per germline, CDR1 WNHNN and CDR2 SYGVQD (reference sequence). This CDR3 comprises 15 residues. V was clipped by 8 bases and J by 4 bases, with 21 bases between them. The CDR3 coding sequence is TGCGCCAGCTCCTCTTCCGGGGCATTCCCTTACGAGCAGTACTTC. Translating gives CASSSSGAFPYEQYF.

The CDR3 DNA reads as TGTGCCAGCAGTGAGGGTCCAGTTAATTCACCCCTCCACTTT. This codes for CASSEGPVNSPLHF. The rearrangement joins TRBV2 to TRBJ1-6; no reliable D call. Trimming cost V 3 bases and J 6 bases, with 9 bases left between them. This CDR3 is 14 amino acids long. CDR1 is SNHLY, CDR2 FYNNEI, per germline.

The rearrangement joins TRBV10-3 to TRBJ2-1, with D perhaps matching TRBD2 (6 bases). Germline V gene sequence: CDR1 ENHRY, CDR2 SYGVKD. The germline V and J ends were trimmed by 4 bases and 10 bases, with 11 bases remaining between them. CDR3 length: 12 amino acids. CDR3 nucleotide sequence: TGTGCCATCAGTGCTTGGGGGGACGAGCAGTTCTTC. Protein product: CAISAWGDEQFF.

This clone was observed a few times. CDR3 residues: CASSRRDTAYNSPLHF. The CDR3, as DNA: TGTGCCAGCAGCCGCAGGGACACCGCCTATAATTCACCCCTCCACTTT. The rearrangement joins TRBV28 to TRBJ1-6; perhaps TRBD1 as D (6 bases). Germline V CDR1 and CDR2: MDHEN, SYDVKM. V lost 6 bases and J lost 2, with 14 bases in between. The CDR3 is 16 amino acids.

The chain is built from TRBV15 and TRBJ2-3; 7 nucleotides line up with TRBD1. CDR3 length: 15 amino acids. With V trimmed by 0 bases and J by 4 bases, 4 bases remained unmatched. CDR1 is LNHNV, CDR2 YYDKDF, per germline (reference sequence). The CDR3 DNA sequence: TGTGCCACCAGCAGAGATGTCGGGACAGCAGATACGCAGTATTTT. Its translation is CATSRDVGTADTQYF.

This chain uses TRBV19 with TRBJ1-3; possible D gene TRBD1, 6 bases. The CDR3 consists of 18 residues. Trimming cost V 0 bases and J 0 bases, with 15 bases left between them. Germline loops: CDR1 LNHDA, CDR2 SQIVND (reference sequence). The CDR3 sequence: CASSIDLRGQLSGNTIYF. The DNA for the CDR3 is TGTGCCAGTAGTATAGATCTACGGGGACAACTCTCTGGAAACACCATATATTTT.

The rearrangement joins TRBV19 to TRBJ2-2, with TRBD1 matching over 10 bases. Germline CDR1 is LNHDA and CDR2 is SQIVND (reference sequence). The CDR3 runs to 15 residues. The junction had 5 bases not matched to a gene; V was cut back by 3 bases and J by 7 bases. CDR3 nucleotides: TGTGCCAGTAGTATCGGACAGGGGGGGAACGGGGAGCTGTTTTTT. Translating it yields CASSIGQGGNGELFF.

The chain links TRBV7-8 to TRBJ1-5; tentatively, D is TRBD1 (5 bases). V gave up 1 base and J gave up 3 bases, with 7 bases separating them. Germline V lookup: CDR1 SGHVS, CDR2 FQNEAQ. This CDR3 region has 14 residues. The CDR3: CASSLGRVNQPQHF. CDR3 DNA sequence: TGTGCCAGCAGCTTAGGCAGGGTCAATCAGCCCCAGCATTTT.

The chain's CDR3 is CASRRGTPNEKLFF. The CDR3 coding sequence is TGTGCCAGCAGGCGCGGGACGCCTAATGAAAAACTGTTTTTT. This rearrangement joins TRBV28 to TRBJ1-4, with TRBD1 as a possible D gene (5 bases). Germline CDR1 MDHEN, CDR2 SYDVKM. The CDR3 contains 14 residues. Trimming cost V 6 bases and J 3 bases, with 11 bases left between them.

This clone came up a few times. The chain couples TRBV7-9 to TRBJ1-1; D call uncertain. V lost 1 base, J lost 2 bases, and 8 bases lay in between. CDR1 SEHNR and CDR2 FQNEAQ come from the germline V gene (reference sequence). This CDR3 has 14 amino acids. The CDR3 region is CASSLGGLNTEAFF. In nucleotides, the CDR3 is TGTGCCAGCAGCTTAGGAGGATTAAACACTGAAGCTTTCTTT.

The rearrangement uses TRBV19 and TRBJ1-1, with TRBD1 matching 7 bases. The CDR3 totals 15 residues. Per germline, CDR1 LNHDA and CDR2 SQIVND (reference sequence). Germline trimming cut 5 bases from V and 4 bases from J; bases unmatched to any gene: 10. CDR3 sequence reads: CASSQRDSLGTEAFF. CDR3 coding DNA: TGTGCCAGTAGTCAACGGGACAGCTTAGGCACTGAAGCTTTCTTT.

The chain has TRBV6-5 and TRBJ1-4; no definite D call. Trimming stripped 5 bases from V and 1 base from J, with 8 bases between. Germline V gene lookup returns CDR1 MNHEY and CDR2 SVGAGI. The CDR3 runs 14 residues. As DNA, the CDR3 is TGTGCCAGCAGTAACCCTATAACTAATGAAAAACTGTTTTTT. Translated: CASSNPITNEKLFF.

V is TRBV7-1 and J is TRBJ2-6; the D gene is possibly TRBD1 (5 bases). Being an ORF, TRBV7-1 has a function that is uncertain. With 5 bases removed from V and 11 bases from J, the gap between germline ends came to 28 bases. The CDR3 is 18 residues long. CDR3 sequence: CASSGHVHEDKVGHVLTF. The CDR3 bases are TGTGCCAGCAGCGGCCATGTTCACGAGGACAAAGTCGGGCACGTCCTGACTTTC.

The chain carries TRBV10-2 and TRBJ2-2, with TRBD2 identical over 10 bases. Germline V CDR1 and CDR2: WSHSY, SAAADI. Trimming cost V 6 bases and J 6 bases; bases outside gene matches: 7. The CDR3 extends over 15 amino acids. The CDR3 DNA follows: TGCGCCAGCAGGAGCCAGCGGGGGGGCCCCGGGGAGCTGTTTTTT. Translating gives CASRSQRGGPGELFF.

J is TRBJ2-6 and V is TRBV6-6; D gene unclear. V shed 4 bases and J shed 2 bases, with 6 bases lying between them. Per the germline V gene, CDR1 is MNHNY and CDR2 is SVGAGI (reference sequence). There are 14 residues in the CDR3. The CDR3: CASSSLAGANVLTF. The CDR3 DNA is TGTGCCAGCAGTTCCCTAGCTGGGGCCAACGTCCTGACTTTC.

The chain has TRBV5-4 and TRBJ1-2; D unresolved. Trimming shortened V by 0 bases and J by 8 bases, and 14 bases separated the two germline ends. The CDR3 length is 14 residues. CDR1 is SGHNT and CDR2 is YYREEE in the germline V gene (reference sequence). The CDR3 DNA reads TGTGCCAGCAGCTTGGCCACTAGGGTAGAAGGCTACACCTTC. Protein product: CASSLATRVEGYTF.

The CDR3 here is CASSRSGTSGGEANVLTF. Here the CDR3 DNA reads TGCGCCAGCAGCCGGTCCGGGACTAGCGGGGGGGAGGCCAACGTCCTGACTTTC. The V call is TRBV5-1, the J call TRBJ2-6; TRBD2 matches at 16 bases. V lost 4 bases to trimming and J lost 6 bases; unmatched junction nucleotides: 7. Germline lookup yields CDR1 SGHRS and CDR2 YFSETQ. The CDR3 extends over 18 amino acids.

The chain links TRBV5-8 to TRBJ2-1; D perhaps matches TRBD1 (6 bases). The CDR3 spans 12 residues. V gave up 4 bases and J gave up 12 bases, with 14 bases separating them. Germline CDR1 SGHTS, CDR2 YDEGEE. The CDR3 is CASSITGIGQFF. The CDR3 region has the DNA TGTGCCAGCAGCATTACAGGGATTGGGCAGTTCTTC.

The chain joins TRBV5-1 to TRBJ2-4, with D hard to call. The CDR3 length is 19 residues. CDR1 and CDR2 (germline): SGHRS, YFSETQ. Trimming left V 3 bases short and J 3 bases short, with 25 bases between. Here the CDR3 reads CASSSNRATTYLDKNIQYF. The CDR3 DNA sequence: TGCGCCAGCAGCTCGAACCGGGCCACAACGTATCTAGACAAAAACATTCAGTACTTC.

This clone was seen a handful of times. CDR3 bases: TGTGCCAGCAGCTTGAACGATGGCTACGAGCAGTACTTC. This gives the protein CASSLNDGYEQYF. V is TRBV5-4 and J is TRBJ2-7; no firm D call. Per germline, CDR1 SGHNT and CDR2 YYREEE (reference sequence). V shed 1 base and J shed 3 bases, with 8 bases lying between them. The CDR3 contains 13 residues.

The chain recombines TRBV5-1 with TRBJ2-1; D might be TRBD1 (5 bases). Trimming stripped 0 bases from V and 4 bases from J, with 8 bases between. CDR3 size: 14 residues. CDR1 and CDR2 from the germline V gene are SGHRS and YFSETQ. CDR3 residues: CASSLGGSYNEQFF. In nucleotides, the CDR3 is TGCGCCAGCAGCTTGGGGGGCTCGTACAATGAGCAGTTCTTC.

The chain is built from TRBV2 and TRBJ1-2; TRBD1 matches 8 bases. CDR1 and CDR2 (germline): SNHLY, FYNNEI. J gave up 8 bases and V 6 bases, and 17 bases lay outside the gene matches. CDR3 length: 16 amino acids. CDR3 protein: CASRDPGQVSSSGYTF. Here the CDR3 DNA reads TGTGCCAGCAGAGATCCGGGACAGGTATCTTCATCGGGCTACACCTTC.

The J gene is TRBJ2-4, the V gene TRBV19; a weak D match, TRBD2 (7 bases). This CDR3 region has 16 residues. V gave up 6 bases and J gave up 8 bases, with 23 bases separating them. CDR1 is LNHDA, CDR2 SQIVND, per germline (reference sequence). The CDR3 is CASSPPPRGAGDIQYF. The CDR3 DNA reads TGTGCCAGTAGCCCACCCCCTCGGGGGGCGGGAGACATTCAGTACTTC.

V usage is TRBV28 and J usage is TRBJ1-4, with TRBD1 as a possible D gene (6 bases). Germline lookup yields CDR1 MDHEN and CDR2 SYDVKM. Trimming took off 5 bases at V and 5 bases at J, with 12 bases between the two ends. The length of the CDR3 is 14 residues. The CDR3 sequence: CASSLTGANEKLFF. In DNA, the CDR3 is TGTGCCAGCAGTCTGACAGGTGCCAATGAAAAACTGTTTTTT.

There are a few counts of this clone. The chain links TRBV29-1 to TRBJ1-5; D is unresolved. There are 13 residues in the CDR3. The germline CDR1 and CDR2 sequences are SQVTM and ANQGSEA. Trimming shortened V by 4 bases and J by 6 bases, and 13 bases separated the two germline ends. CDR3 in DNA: TGCAGCGTTGTTCCCACCATCGGTCAGCCCCAGCATTTT. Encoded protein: CSVVPTIGQPQHF.

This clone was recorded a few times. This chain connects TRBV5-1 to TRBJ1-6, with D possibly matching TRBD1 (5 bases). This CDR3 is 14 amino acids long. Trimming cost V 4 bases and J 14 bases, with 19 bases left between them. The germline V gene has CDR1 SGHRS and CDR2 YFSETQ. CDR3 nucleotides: TGCGCCAGCAGCGTGGACAAGGGCGGTTGGACCCTCCACTTT. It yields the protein CASSVDKGGWTLHF.

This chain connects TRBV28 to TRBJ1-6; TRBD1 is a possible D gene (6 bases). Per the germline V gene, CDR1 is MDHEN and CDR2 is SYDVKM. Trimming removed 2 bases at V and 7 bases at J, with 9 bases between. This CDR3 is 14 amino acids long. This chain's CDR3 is CASSLPGTNSPLHF. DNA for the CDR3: TGTGCCAGCAGTTTACCCGGGACAAATTCACCCCTCCACTTT.